The clone carrying this T cell receptor beta chain showed up many times. No antigen is known for it. CDR3 length equals 16 residues. Germline CDR1 SGHRS, CDR2 YFSETQ. V was trimmed by 3 bases and J by 7 bases, leaving 23 bases between them. The record originates from a study of regulatory T cells in long-lasting Graves disease. Sequencing libraries for TCR beta were prepared with iRepertoire HTBI primers and Arm-PCR of CDR3 regions. TCRdb reprocessed the multiplex PCR reads via MiXCR and lists one record per CDR3 protein. The sample has around 450,000 distinct CDR3 sequences, 15% to 20% seen once. Time point meaning: newly diagnosed GD, antithyroid drugs for less than 3 months. PBMC RNA served as the TCR library source. Overall study findings and caveats: New patients shared about a thousand public clonotypes, fewer than the 2,500 to 3,500 shared by persistent patients.

The same data also went into a second study, on T cells in Graves' hyperthyroidism and ophthalmopathy. That source adds: Most thyroid clonotypes expanded above 0.001 appeared in blood too.

Here the sequenced sample was peripheral blood mononuclear cells (PBMCs), taken at new diagnosis, from a patient treated with antithyroid drugs. V and J are TRBV5-1 and TRBJ2-7, with D possibly TRBD2 on 6 matching bases. The TCR sequence derives from a man aged 35 to 55 with Graves disease. CDR3 coding DNA: TGCGCCAGCAGCTACGCTGGGGGGTCCATTCGAGGGGAGCAGTACTTC. This gives the protein CASSYAGGSIRGEQYF. The full variable domain, completed using reference TRBV5-1 and TRBJ2-7, is KAGVTQTPRYLIKTRGQQVTLSCSPISGHRSVSWYQQTPGQGLQFLFEYFSETQRNKGNFPGRFSGRQFSNSRSEMNVSTLELGDSALYLCASSYAGGSIRGEQYFGPGTRLTVT.